A single sample gave rise to the 6 T cell receptor beta chains below, sequenced in a study of beta chain features in type 1 diabetes. Notes on the study in general: TCRB CDR3 length was moderately but significantly reduced in all four CD4+ subsets of Type 1 diabetes patients.

The entirety of the isolated RNA underwent reverse transcription, so expressed TCRB transcripts were sequenced. Profiled with immunoSEQ multiplex PCR; TCRdb holds only in-frame clones, not every one. Of 140,000 or so clones listed, 13% are singletons. These receptors have no identified antigens. Material for sequencing was central memory CD4+ T cells from blood. These receptors were collected from a man between 18 and 35 years old with type 1 diabetes.

J is TRBJ1-2 and V is TRBV5-1; D ambiguous. Germline V gives CDR1 SGHRS, CDR2 YFSETQ. Trimming removed 2 bases from V and 5 bases from J, with 13 bases in between. The CDR3 contains 14 residues. CDR3 coding DNA: TGCGCCAGCAGCTTCTCAGTCAGGACTTATGGCTACACCTTC. Amino acid sequence: CASSFSVRTYGYTF.

The sample holds a few counts of this clone. V and J are TRBV27 and TRBJ2-7, with no clear D. Trimming removed 0 bases at V and 4 bases at J, with 16 bases between. The CDR3 has 16 residues. The germline gives CDR1 MNHEY, CDR2 SMNVEV (reference sequence). The CDR3 nucleotides read TGTGCCAGCAGTTTATCAAGTAGAGGCCTGGGTTACGAGCAGTACTTC. The encoded protein is CASSLSSRGLGYEQYF.

The chain has TRBV6-1 and TRBJ2-7; D unresolved. The germline gives CDR1 MNHNS, CDR2 SASEGT. V lost 8 bases, J lost 3 bases, and 14 bases lay in between. The CDR3 is 13 amino acids. The CDR3, as DNA: TGTGCCAGCTCTCGGCGGACGAGCTACGAGCAGTACTTC. Translating gives CASSRRTSYEQYF.

Turning to this clone: The junction departs from germline at one end; a sequencing error may be responsible. The chain recombines TRBV11-2 with TRBJ1-2; 9 nucleotides line up with TRBD1. CDR3 length: 14 residues. The germline V gene has CDR1 SGHAT and CDR2 FQNNGV. CDR3 coding DNA: TGTGCCAGCAGCTCTTACCGGGACAGGGTGGGGTTCGCCTTC. Its translation: CASSSYRDRVGFAF.

A few counts support this clone. V and J are TRBV4-2 and TRBJ2-7; tentatively, D is TRBD1 (5 bases). V gave up 1 base and J gave up 2 bases, with 9 bases separating them. The CDR3 covers 14 residues. Germline lookup yields CDR1 LGHNA and CDR2 YNFKEQ. The CDR3: CASSQVAGTYEQYF. In DNA form, the CDR3 reads TGTGCCAGCAGCCAAGTGGCAGGGACCTACGAGCAGTACTTC.

This chain uses TRBV2 with TRBJ2-1; D not certain. Germline V gene lookup returns CDR1 SNHLY and CDR2 FYNNEI. V dropped 2 bases and J dropped 6 bases, with 17 bases sitting between them. The CDR3 length is 16 residues. The CDR3 loop reads CASSESRPASVNEQFF. The CDR3 DNA follows: TGTGCCAGCAGTGAATCACGCCCAGCTTCGGTCAATGAGCAGTTCTTC.